One and the same sample provided the 3 T cell receptor beta chains below, sequenced in a study of T cell responses to AZD1222 COVID-19 vaccine. Profiled with immunoSEQ multiplex PCR; TCRdb holds only in-frame clones, not every one. The sample holds 130,000 or so clones, roughly 90% seen once. Sequences were derived from peripheral blood, sampled on day 0 of AZD1222 vaccination. Receptors were obtained from an adult in good health.

The chain links TRBV4-1 to TRBJ1-5; a possible D gene is TRBD1 (6 bases). Germline-derived CDR1 and CDR2 are MGHRA and YSYEKL. This CDR3 has 15 amino acids. Trimming took off 0 bases at V and 7 bases at J, with 13 bases between the two ends. The CDR3 bases are TGCGCCAGCAGCCAAGATGGGGGGGGCTGGCAGCCCCAGCATTTT. Its protein product is CASSQDGGGWQPQHF.

The chain links TRBV11-3 to TRBJ2-2, with 8 bases that match TRBD1. Trimming at V came to 8 bases and at J to 6 bases, leaving 11 bases not matched to a gene. Per the germline V gene, CDR1 is SGHNT and CDR2 is YENEEA. CDR3 length equals 15 residues. DNA of the CDR3: TGTGCCAGCTCCGGACAGGGACGAATTCCCGGGGAGCTGTTTTTT. Translating it yields CASSGQGRIPGELFF.

This clone was detected only once. The chain links TRBV11-3 to TRBJ2-3; D is undetermined. CDR1 is SGHNT, CDR2 YENEEA, per germline. Trimming left V 5 bases short and J 2 bases short, with 11 bases between. The CDR3 sequence is 14 residues long. CDR3 bases: TGTGCCAGCAGCCCTGACCGATACACAGATACGCAGTATTTT. It is translated as CASSPDRYTDTQYF.